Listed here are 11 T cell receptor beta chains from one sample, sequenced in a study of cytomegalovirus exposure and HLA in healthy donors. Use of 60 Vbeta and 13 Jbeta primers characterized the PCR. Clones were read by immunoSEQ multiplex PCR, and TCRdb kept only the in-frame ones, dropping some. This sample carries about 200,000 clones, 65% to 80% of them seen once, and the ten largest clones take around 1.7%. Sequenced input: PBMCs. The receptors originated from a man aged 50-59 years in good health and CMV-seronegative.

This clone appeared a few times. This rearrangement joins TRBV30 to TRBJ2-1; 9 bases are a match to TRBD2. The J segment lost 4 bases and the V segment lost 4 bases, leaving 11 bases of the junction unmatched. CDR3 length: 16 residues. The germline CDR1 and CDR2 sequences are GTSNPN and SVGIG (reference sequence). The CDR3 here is CAWNRWREGSYNEQFF. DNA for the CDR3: TGTGCCTGGAATAGGTGGCGGGAGGGATCTTACAATGAGCAGTTCTTC.

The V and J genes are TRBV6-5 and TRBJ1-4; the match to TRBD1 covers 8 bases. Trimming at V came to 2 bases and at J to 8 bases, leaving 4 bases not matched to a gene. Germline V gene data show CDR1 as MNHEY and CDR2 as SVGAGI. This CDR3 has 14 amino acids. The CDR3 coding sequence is TGTGCCAGCAGTTACAACAGGGGGTTGGAAAAACTGTTTTTT. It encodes CASSYNRGLEKLFF.

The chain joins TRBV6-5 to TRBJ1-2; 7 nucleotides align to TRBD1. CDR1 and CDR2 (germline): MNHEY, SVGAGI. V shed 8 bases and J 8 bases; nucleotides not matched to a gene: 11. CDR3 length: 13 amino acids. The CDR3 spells CASRDSAGWGYTF. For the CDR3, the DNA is TGTGCCAGCCGGGACAGCGCAGGTTGGGGCTACACCTTC.

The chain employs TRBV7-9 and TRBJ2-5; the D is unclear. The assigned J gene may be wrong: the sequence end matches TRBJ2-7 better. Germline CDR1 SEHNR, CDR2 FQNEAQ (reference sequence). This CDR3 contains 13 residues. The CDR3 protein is CASSLPPTYEQYF. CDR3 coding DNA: TGTGCCAGCAGCTTACCCCCTACCTACGAGCAGTACTTC.

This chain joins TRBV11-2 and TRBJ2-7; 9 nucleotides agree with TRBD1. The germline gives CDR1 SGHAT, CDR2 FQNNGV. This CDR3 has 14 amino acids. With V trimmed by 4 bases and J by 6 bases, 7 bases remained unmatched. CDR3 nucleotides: TGTGCCAGCAGCTCGGACAGGGGTTATGGCGAGCAGTACTTC. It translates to CASSSDRGYGEQYF.

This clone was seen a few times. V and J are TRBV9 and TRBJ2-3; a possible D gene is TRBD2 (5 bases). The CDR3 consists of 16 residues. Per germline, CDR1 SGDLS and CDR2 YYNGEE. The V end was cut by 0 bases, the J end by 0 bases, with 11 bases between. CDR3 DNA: TGTGCCAGCAGCGTAGGGGTAGCGCTTAGCACAGATACGCAGTATTTT. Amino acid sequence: CASSVGVALSTDTQYF.

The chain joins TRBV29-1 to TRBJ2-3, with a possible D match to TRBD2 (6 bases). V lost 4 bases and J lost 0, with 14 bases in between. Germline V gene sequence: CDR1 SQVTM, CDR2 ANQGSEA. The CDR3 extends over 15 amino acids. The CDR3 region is CSVVSGGTSTDTQYF. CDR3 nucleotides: TGCAGCGTTGTTTCGGGCGGGACTAGCACAGATACGCAGTATTTT.

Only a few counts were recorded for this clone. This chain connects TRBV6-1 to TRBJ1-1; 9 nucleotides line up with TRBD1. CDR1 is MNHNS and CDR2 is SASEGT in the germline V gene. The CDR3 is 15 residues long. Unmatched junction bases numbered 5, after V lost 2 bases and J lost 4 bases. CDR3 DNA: TGTGCCAGCAGTGAACGGTCGACAGGGGGCACTGAAGCTTTCTTT. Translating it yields CASSERSTGGTEAFF.

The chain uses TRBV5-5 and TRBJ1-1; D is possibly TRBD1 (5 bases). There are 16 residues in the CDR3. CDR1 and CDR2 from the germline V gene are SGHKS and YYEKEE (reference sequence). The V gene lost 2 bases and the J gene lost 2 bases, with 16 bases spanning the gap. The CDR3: CASSFRGGDVNTEAFF. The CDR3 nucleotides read TGTGCCAGCAGCTTCCGGGGGGGAGATGTTAACACTGAAGCTTTCTTT. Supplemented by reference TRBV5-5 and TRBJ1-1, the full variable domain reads DAGVTQSPTHLIKTRGQQVTLRCSPISGHKSVSWYQQVLGQGPQFIFQYYEKEERGRGNFPDRFSARQFPNYSSELNVNALLLGDSALYLCASSFRGGDVNTEAFFGQGTRLTVV.

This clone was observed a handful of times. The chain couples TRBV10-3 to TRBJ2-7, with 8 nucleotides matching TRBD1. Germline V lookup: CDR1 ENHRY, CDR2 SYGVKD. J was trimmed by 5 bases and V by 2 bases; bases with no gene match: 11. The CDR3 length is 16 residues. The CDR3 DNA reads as TGTGCCATCAGTGAGAGGCAGGGGGCCCTTTCGCACGAGCAGTACTTC. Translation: CAISERQGALSHEQYF.

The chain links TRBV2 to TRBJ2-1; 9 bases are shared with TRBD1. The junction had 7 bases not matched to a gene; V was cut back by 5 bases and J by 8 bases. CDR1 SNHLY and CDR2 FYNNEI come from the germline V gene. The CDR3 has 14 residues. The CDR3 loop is CASSKGTGSHEQFF. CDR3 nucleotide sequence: TGTGCCAGCAGTAAGGGGACAGGGTCCCATGAGCAGTTCTTC.